This T cell receptor (beta chain) was captured by sequencing in a study of OX40 agonist ivuxolimab in advanced cancers. On the study more broadly: Patients undergoing dose escalation presented with hepatocellular carcinoma, melanoma, renal cell or head and neck cancer.

Turning to this clone: Its antigen is still unknown.

The repertoire was sequenced with immunoSEQ multiplex PCR; TCRdb's copy has only in-frame clones and lacks some. The sample shows 60,000 to 80,000 clones, roughly four fifths of them seen only once. The study's findings and limits: Expansion of clones was among the lowest in partial responders at 0.1-3.0 mg/kg. What antigens the expanded peripheral T cells recognized was never established.

Trimming shortened V by 4 bases and J by 11 bases, and 12 bases separated the two germline ends. The CDR3 sequence is 11 residues long. CDR1 is MNHEY, CDR2 SVGAGI, per germline. The receptor's source is an adult with an advanced solid tumor such as melanoma, head and neck, liver or kidney cancer. The specimen comprised CD4+ or CD8+ T cells sorted from blood, sampled in a trial of the OX40 agonist ivuxolimab. The V and J genes are TRBV6-5 and TRBJ2-7; D gene uncertain. CDR3 bases: TGTGCCAGCAGTTCCCCTCGAAGAGAGTACTTC. It specifies CASSSPRREYF.